One sample yielded the 7 T cell receptor beta chains listed below, sequenced in a study of blood T cell repertoires in COVID-19. Using immunoSEQ multiplex PCR, the repertoire was profiled, and TCRdb retains in-frame clones only, with some absent. The sample shows over 110,000 clones, 81% of them seen only once. Sequencing was carried out using peripheral blood. The receptors originated from a human donor in a cohort sampled during active COVID-19.

The chain links TRBV25-1 to TRBJ2-5; 10 bases agree with TRBD1. The CDR3 contains 16 residues. Germline CDR1 is MGHDK and CDR2 is SYGVNS. The V segment lost 3 bases and the J segment 2 bases; nucleotides outside the gene matches: 6. This CDR3 is CASSDDRGRIQETQYF. The DNA of the CDR3 is TGTGCCAGCAGTGATGACAGGGGGCGCATACAAGAGACCCAGTACTTC.

The genes are TRBV27 and TRBJ2-3, with D possibly TRBD1 on 6 matching bases. The CDR3 totals 16 residues. Germline V gives CDR1 MNHEY, CDR2 SMNVEV (reference sequence). Trimming took 5 bases from V and 3 from J, leaving 18 bases between them. CDR3 DNA sequence: TGTGCCAGCAGTCAACAGGGAATCTCCTTTACAGATACGCAGTATTTT. Translated, it gives CASSQQGISFTDTQYF.

The rearrangement joins TRBV5-4 to TRBJ2-1; possible D gene TRBD2, 7 bases. The CDR3 is 16 amino acids. Deletions cut 0 bases from V and 6 bases from J, with 16 bases between. Germline CDR1 and CDR2: SGHNT and YYREEE (reference sequence). CDR3 in DNA: TGTGCCAGCAGCTTGGGGAACGGGGGCGGGGGCAATGAGCAGTTCTTC. Protein product: CASSLGNGGGGNEQFF.

The chain uses TRBV18 and TRBJ2-7; no clear D gene. V shed 3 bases and J shed 3 bases, with 12 bases lying between them. The V gene's germline CDR1 is KGHSH and CDR2 LQKENI. This CDR3 is built from 14 residues. As DNA, the CDR3 is TGTGCCAGCTCACCGAGGTTGGTGTACTACGAGCAGTACTTC. Protein: CASSPRLVYYEQYF.

The chain uses TRBV12-3 or TRBV12-4 and TRBJ1-6; tentatively, D is TRBD1 (5 bases). The CDR3 has 13 residues. Trimming pared 6 bases from V and 8 bases from J, leaving 11 bases between. CDR3 nucleotide sequence: TGTGCCAGCAGACTCACAGGAGATTCACCCCTCCACTTT. Its translation is CASRLTGDSPLHF.

The rearrangement uses TRBV27 and TRBJ1-4; 9 nucleotides match TRBD1. Germline assignment: CDR1 MNHEY and CDR2 SMNVEV (reference sequence). CDR3 size: 14 residues. The trim removed 6 bases at V and 8 bases at J, leaving 7 bases unmatched. The CDR3 coding sequence is TGTGCCAGCAGATACAGGGGGCGAGGGGAAAAACTGTTTTTT. Its translation is CASRYRGRGEKLFF.

This sequence joins TRBV5-6 and TRBJ1-5; D call uncertain. Trimming stripped 0 bases from V and 0 bases from J, with 13 bases between. The CDR3 is 17 amino acids. Germline V gives CDR1 SGHDT, CDR2 YYEEEE. The CDR3 nucleotides are TGTGCCAGCAGCTTGGGCCCTAACCATCGTAGCAATCAGCCCCAGCATTTT. This gives the protein CASSLGPNHRSNQPQHF.